This T cell receptor (beta chain) was obtained from a study of blood T cell repertoires in COVID-19. The wider study: Sites in the United States, Italy and Spain provided acute and convalescent COVID-19 samples. The analysed material was cDNA or gDNA that came from T cells, B-cell-depleted T cells, or PBMCs.

Seattle-derived patients entered the study during active infection and were followed longitudinally. There are 18 residues in the CDR3. Germline-derived CDR1 and CDR2 are LGHNA and YSLEER. The junction had 5 bases not matched to a gene; V was cut back by 0 bases and J by 0 bases. Under the authors' procedure: Researchers report that nucleated cell counts were estimated from reference gene primer amplification. Assay used: immunoSEQ multiplex PCR; TCRdb lists only in-frame clones, some missing. V and J calls and clone size are those listed in that table; D and trimming were worked out from the DNA. The repertoire holds approximately 250,000 clones, 85% to 90% seen once, with roughly 5.6% in the top ten.

This sequence originates from a woman between 55 and 75 years old with COVID-19, enrolled during active disease. The chain carries TRBV4-3 and TRBJ2-1; 10 bases map to TRBD2. The specimen was peripheral blood. CDR3 in amino acids: CASSQERSGGGSYNEQFF. The CDR3 DNA sequence: TGCGCCAGCAGCCAAGAGAGAAGCGGGGGGGGCTCCTACAATGAGCAGTTCTTC.